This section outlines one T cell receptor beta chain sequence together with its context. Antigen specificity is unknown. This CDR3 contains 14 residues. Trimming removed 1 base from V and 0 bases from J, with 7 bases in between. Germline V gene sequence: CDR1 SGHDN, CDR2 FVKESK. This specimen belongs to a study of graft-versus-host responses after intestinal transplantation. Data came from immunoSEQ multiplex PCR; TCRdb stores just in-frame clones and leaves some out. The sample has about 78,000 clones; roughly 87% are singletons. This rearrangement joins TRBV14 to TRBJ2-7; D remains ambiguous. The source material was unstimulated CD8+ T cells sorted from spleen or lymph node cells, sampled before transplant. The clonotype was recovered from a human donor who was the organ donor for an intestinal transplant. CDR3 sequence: CASSQVRTSYEQYF. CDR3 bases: TGTGCCAGCAGCCAAGTGAGGACCTCCTACGAGCAGTACTTC.